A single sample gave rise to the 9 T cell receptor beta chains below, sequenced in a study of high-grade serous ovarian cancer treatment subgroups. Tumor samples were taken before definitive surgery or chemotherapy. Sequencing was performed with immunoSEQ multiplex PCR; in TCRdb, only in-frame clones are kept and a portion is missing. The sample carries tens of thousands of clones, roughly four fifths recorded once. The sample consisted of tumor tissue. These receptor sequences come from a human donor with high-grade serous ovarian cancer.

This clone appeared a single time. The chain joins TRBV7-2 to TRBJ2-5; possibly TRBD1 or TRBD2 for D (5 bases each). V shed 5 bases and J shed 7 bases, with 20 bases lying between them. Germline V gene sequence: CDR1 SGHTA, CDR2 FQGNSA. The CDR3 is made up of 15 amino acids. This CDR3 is CASSGTGPAGRTQYF. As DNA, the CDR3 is TGTGCCAGCAGCGGTACGGGCCCGGCAGGGAGGACCCAGTACTTC.

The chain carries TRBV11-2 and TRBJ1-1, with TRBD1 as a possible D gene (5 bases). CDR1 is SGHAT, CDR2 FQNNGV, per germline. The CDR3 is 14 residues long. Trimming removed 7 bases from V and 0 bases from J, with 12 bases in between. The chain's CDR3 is CASTPGGLNTEAFF. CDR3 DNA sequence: TGTGCCAGCACCCCGGGGGGGTTGAACACTGAAGCTTTCTTT.

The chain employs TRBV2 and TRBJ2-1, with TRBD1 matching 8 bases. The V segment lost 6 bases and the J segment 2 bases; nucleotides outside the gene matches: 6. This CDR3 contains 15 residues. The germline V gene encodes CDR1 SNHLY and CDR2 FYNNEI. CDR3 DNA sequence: TGTGCCAGCAGGCGGACAGGGCAAACCTACAATGAGCAGTTCTTC. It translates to CASRRTGQTYNEQFF.

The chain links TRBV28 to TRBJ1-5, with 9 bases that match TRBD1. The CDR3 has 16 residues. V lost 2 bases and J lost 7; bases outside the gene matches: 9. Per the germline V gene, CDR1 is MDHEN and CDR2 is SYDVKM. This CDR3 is CASSLAGTGIGQPQHF. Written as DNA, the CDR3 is TGTGCCAGCAGTTTAGCGGGGACAGGGATAGGGCAGCCCCAGCATTTT.

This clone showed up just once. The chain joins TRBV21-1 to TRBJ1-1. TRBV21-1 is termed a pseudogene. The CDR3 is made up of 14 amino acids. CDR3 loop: CASSPGWGRTEAFF. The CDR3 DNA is TGTGCCAGCAGCCCGGGTTGGGGAAGAACTGAAGCTTTCTTT.

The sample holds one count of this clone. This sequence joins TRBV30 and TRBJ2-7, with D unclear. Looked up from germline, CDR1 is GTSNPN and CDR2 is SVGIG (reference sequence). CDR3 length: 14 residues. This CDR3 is CAGSGTRYFDEQYF. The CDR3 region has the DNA TGTGCTGGGTCGGGCACCCGATACTTCGACGAGCAGTACTTC.

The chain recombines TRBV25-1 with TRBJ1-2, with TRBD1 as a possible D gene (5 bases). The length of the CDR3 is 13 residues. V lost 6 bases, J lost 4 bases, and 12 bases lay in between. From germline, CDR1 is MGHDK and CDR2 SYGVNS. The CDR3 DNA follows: TGTGCCAGCAGGGGACCGGGGGTCTATGGCTACACCTTC. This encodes CASRGPGVYGYTF.

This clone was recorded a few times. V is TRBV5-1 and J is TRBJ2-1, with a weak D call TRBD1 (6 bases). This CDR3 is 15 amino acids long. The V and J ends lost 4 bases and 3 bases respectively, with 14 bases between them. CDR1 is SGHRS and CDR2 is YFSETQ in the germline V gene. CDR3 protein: CASSIDGTSYNEQFF. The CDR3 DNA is TGCGCCAGCAGCATCGACGGGACAAGCTACAATGAGCAGTTCTTC.

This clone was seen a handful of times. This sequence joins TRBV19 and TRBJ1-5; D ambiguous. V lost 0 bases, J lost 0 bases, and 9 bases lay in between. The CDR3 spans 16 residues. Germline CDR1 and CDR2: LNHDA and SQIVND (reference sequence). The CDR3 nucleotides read TGTGCCAGTAGTATAGATCGGGTTTATAGCAATCAGCCCCAGCATTTT. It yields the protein CASSIDRVYSNQPQHF. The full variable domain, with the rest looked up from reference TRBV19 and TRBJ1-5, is DGGITQSPKYLFRKEGQNVTLSCEQNLNHDAMYWYRQDPGQGLRLIYYSQIVNDFQKGDIAEGYSVSREKKESFPLTVTSAQKNPTAFYLCASSIDRVYSNQPQHFGDGTRLSIL.